This T cell receptor beta chain was found in a study of response to subunit inactivated influenza vaccine. Study-wide results and caveats: With each seasonal influenza vaccination, the authors suggested, few new T cells are recruited.

Each CDR3 protein is one row after TCRdb ran MiXCR on the RT-PCR reads. The table includes under 850,000 distinct CDR3 sequences, less than 20% detected once. Trimming at V came to 0 bases and at J to 4 bases, leaving 3 bases not matched to a gene. CDR3 length: 14 amino acids. The germline gives CDR1 SGHDT, CDR2 YYEEEE. Of note for this clonotype: Its specificity is unknown.

The chain uses TRBV5-6 and TRBJ1-2; the match to TRBD1 covers 7 bases. Sequenced here: PBMCs from blood, sampled more than 4 days after vaccination. This sequence was found in a man aged 45-65 years who received an inactivated influenza vaccine. Written as DNA, the CDR3 is TGTGCCAGCAGCTTGGCGACAGGGCCCTATGGCTACACCTTC. Translation: CASSLATGPYGYTF.